This TCR beta chain was sequenced during a study of blood T cell repertoires in COVID-19. Study context: Donors in the United States, Italy and Spain gave samples during acute or convalescent COVID-19. PBMCs, B-cell-depleted T cells, or T cells provided the cDNA or gDNA that made up the material.

In the original processing: Amplified reference gene primers provided the basis for estimating nucleated cell counts. This table comes from immunoSEQ multiplex PCR, and its TCRdb copy is limited to in-frame clones, with some not included. V and J calls and clone size follow that table, whereas D and trimming were derived from the DNA. The table includes 250,000 or so clones, 75% to 85% detected once. The CDR3 totals 15 residues. Trimming removed 3 bases at V and 4 bases at J, with 15 bases between. Germline CDR1 reads KGHSH; CDR2 reads LQKENI. Sequencing was carried out using peripheral blood. The TCR comes from a man in his forties who had recovered from COVID-19. The chain recombines TRBV18 with TRBJ2-5; weak D call: TRBD1 (6 bases). In nucleotides, the CDR3 is TGTGCCAGCTCACCTTTTCCAGGGGATCGAGAGACCCAGTACTTC. This codes for CASSPFPGDRETQYF.